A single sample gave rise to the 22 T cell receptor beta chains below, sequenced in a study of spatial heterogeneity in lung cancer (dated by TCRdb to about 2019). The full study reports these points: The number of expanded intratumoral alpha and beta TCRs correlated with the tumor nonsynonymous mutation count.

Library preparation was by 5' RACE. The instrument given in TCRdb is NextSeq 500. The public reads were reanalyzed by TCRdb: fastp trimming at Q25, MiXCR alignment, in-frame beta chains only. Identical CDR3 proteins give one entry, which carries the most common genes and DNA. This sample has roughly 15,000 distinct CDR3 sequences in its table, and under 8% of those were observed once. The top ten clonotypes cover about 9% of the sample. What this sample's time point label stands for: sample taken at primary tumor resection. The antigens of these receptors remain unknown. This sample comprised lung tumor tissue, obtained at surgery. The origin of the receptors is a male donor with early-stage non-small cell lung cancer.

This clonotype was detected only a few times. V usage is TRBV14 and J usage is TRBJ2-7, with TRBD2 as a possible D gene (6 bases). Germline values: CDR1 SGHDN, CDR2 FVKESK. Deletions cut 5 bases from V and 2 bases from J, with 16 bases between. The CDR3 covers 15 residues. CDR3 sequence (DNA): TGTGCCAGCAGCATGCACCGGGAGTATACCTACGAGCAGTACTTC. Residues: CASSMHREYTYEQYF.

This chain's CDR3 is CATSREPTFPLHF. CDR3 DNA: TGTGCCACCAGCAGAGAACCGACATTCCCCCTCCACTTT. V gene TRBV15 combines with J gene TRBJ1-6, with D unclear. The germline gives CDR1 LNHNV, CDR2 YYDKDF (reference sequence). The CDR3 has 13 amino acids. Trimming removed 0 bases from V and 13 bases from J, with 10 bases in between.

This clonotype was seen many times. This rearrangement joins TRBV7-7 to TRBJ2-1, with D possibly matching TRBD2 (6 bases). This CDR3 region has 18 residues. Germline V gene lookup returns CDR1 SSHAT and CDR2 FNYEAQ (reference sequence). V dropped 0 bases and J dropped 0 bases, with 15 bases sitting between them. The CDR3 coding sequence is TGTGCCAGCAGCTTAGCGCTTCGGGGGATAAGCTCCTACAATGAGCAGTTCTTC. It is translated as CASSLALRGISSYNEQFF.

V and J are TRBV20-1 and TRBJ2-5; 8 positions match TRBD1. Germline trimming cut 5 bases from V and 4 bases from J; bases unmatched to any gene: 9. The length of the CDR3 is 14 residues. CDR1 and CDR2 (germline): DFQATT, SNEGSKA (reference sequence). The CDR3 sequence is CSAPWTGRGETQYF. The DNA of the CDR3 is TGCAGTGCTCCCTGGACAGGGCGGGGAGAGACCCAGTACTTC.

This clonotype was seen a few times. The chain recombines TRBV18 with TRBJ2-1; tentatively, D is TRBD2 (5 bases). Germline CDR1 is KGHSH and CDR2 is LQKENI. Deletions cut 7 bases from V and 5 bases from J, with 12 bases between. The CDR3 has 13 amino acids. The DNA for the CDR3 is TGTGCCAGCTGTACCGGGAATAACAATGAGCAGTTCTTC. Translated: CASCTGNNNEQFF.

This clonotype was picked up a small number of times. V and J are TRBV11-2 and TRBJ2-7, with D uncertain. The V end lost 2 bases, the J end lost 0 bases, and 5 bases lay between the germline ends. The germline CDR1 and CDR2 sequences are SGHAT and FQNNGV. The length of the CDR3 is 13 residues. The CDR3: CASSLLGSYEQYV. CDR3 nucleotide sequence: TGTGCCAGCAGCTTACTGGGCTCCTACGAGCAGTACGTC.

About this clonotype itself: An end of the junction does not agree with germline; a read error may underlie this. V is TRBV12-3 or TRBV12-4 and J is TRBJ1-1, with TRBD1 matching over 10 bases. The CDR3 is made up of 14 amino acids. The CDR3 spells CTSRTGQGSTEAFF. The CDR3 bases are TGTACCAGCAGGACGGGACAGGGGAGCACTGAAGCTTTCTTT.

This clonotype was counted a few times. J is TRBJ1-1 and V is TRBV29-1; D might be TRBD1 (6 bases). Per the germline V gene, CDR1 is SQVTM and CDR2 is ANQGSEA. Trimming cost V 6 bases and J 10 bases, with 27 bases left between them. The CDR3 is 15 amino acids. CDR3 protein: CSVSRDTRRGLGAFF. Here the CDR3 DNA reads TGCAGCGTCAGTCGGGACACCCGCCGAGGTCTGGGAGCTTTCTTT.

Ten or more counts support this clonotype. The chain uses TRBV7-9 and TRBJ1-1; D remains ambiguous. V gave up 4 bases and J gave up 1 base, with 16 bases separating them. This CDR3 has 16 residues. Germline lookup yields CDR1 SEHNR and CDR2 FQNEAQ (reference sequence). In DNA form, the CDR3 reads TGTGCCAGCAGCTCTTACTCCTTCAGACGGAACACTGAAGCTTTCTTT. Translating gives CASSSYSFRRNTEAFF.

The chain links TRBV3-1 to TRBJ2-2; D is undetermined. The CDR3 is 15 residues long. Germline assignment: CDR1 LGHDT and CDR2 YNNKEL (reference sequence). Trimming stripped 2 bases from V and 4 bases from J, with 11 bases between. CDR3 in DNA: TGTGCCAGCAGCCAATTTCTTATTTCCACCGGGGAGCTGTTTTTT. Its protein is CASSQFLISTGELFF.

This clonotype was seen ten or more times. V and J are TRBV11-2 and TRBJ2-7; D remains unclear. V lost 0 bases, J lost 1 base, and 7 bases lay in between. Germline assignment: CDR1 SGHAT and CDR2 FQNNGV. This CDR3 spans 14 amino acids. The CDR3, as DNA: TGTGCCAGCAGCTTAGAAAGTTGGTCCTACGAGCAGTACTTC. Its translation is CASSLESWSYEQYF.

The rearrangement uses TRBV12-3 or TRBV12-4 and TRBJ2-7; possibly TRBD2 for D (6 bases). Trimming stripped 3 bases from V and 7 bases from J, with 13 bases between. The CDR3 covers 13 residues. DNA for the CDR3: TGTGCCAGCAGTTTGGCTCCCCGGGGGGAGCAGTACTTC. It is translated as CASSLAPRGEQYF.

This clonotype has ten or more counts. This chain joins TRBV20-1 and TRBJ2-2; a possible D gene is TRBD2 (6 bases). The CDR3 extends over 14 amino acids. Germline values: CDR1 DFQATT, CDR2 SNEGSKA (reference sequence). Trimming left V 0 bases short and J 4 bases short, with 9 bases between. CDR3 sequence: CSARDWRGTGELFF. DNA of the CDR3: TGCAGTGCTAGAGACTGGCGGGGCACCGGGGAGCTGTTTTTT.

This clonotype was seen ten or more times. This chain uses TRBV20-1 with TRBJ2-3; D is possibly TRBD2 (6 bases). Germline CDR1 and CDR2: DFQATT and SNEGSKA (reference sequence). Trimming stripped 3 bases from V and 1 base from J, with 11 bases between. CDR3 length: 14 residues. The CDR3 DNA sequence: TGCAGTGCTAGTCGGCGGGGTCGCACAGATACGCAGTATTTT. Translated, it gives CSASRRGRTDTQYF.

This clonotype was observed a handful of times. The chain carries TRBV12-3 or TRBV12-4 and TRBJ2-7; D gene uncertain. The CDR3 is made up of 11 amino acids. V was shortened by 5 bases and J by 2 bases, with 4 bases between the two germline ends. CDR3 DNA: TGTGCCAGCAGTCCCGCCTACGAGCAGTACTTC. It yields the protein CASSPAYEQYF.

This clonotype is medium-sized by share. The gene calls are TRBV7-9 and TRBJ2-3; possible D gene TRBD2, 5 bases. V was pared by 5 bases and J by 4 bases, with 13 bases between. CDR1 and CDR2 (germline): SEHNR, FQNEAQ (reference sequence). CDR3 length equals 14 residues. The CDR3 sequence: CASSQGGSPDTQYF. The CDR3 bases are TGTGCCAGCAGCCAAGGAGGTTCGCCAGATACGCAGTATTTT. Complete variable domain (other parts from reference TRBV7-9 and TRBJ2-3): DTGVSQNPRHKITKRGQNVTFRCDPISEHNRLYWYRQTLGQGPEFLTYFQNEAQLEKSRLLSDRFSAERPKGSFSTLEIQRTEQGDSAMYLCASSQGGSPDTQYFGPGTRLTVL.

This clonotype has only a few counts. The CDR3 nucleotides are TGTGCCAGCAGTTACACCCGCGGCGGCAATCAGCCCCAGCATTTT. As protein: CASSYTRGGNQPQHF. The chain links TRBV6-6 to TRBJ1-5; D not resolved. CDR3 size: 15 residues. V lost 2 bases, J lost 2 bases, and 10 bases lay in between. Germline V lookup: CDR1 MNHNY, CDR2 SVGAGI (reference sequence).

The CDR3 sequence is CASSTMTGGNEQYV. CDR3 nucleotides: TGTGCCAGCAGTACCATGACAGGGGGAAATGAGCAGTACGTC. The chain uses TRBV28 and TRBJ2-7; TRBD1 matches at 9 bases. The CDR3 is 14 amino acids. CDR1 is MDHEN, CDR2 SYDVKM, per germline. V trimming: 5 bases; J trimming: 7 bases; junction bases outside the gene matches: 9.

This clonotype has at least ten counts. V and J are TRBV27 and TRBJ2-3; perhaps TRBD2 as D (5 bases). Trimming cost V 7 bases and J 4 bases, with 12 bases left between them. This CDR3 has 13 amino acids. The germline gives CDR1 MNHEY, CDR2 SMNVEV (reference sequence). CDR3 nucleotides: TGTGCCAGCACCCAACTAGGGTCAGATACGCAGTATTTT. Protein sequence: CASTQLGSDTQYF.

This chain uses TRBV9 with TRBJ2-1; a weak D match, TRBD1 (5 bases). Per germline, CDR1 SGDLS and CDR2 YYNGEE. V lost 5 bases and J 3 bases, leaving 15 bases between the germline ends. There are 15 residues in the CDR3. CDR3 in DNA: TGTGCCAGCAGTTTTACCGACAGTCGCTACAATGAGCAGTTCTTC. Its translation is CASSFTDSRYNEQFF. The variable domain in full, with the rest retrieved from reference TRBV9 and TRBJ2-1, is DSGVTQTPKHLITATGQRVTLRCSPRSGDLSVYWYQQSLDQGLQFLIQYYNGEERAKGNILERFSAQQFPDLHSELNLSSLELGDSALYFCASSFTDSRYNEQFFGPGTRLTVL.

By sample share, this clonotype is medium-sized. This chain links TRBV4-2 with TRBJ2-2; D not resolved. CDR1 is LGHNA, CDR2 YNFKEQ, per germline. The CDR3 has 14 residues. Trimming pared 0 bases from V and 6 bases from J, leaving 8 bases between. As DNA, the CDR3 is TGTGCCAGCAGCCAAGATTTCTGGTCCGGGGAGCTGTTTTTT. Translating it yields CASSQDFWSGELFF.

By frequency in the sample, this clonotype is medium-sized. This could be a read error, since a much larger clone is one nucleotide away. The CDR3 DNA is TGCGCCAGCAGCCAAGGGTCGGGCAATCAGCCCCAGCATTTT. Translating gives CASSQGSGNQPQHF. The chain employs TRBV4-1 and TRBJ1-5; D is ambiguous. Germline loops: CDR1 MGHRA, CDR2 YSYEKL. Deletions cut 1 base from V and 2 bases from J, with 6 bases between. CDR3 length: 14 amino acids.